Following are 27 T cell receptor beta chains from one sample sequenced in a study of cytomegalovirus exposure and HLA in healthy donors (dated by TCRdb to about 2017). Receptors were amplified or captured by the immunoSEQ multiplex PCR assay. For the multiplex PCR, a mixture combining 60 forward primers for TCR Vbeta segments and 13 reverse primers for TCR Jbeta segments was used. TCRdb stores this immuneACCESS table with in-frame sequences only. Part of the clones is absent; in the studies checked, under half of the shortfall reflects unresolved V genes, and no reason is known for the rest. In this sample the table shows over 100,000 clones, around 80% of which occur a single time. The top ten clones comprise approximately 5% of the sample. What was sequenced was PBMCs. Source of these receptors: a woman younger than 35 in good health and CMV-seropositive.

This sequence joins TRBV7-9 and TRBJ1-1; 9 positions agree with TRBD1. This CDR3 comprises 15 residues. V lost 5 bases to trimming and J lost 5 bases; unmatched junction nucleotides: 9. Germline V gene lookup returns CDR1 SEHNR and CDR2 FQNEAQ (reference sequence). CDR3 loop: CASSPGGTGKTEAFF. CDR3 sequence (DNA): TGTGCCAGCAGCCCCGGGGGGACAGGGAAAACTGAAGCTTTCTTT. Using reference TRBV7-9 and TRBJ1-1 for the parts outside the CDR3, the full variable domain is DTGVSQNPRHKITKRGQNVTFRCDPISEHNRLYWYRQTLGQGPEFLTYFQNEAQLEKSRLLSDRFSAERPKGSFSTLEIQRTEQGDSAMYLCASSPGGTGKTEAFFGQGTRLTVV.

The chain employs TRBV2 and TRBJ2-7; the D is unclear. CDR1 is SNHLY and CDR2 is FYNNEI in the germline V gene. The CDR3 is 11 amino acids. V lost 2 bases, J lost 4 bases, and 3 bases lay in between. The chain's CDR3 is CASSEHYEQYF. The CDR3 bases are TGTGCCAGCAGTGAACATTACGAGCAGTACTTC.

The chain combines TRBV5-1 with TRBJ2-3, with D possibly matching TRBD1 (6 bases). The CDR3 is 15 amino acids. Germline CDR1 and CDR2: SGHRS and YFSETQ. Trimming stripped 3 bases from V and 3 bases from J, with 14 bases between. In DNA form, the CDR3 reads TGCGCCAGCAGCTCCACAGGGTCGGGGACAGATACGCAGTATTTT. It yields the protein CASSSTGSGTDTQYF. Filled out from reference TRBV5-1 and TRBJ2-3, the complete variable domain reads KAGVTQTPRYLIKTRGQQVTLSCSPISGHRSVSWYQQTPGQGLQFLFEYFSETQRNKGNFPGRFSGRQFSNSRSEMNVSTLELGDSALYLCASSSTGSGTDTQYFGPGTRLTVL.

The chain carries TRBV28 and TRBJ1-5; D possibly corresponds to TRBD1 (5 bases). CDR1 is MDHEN and CDR2 is SYDVKM in the germline V gene. This CDR3 is 13 amino acids long. V was cut by 10 bases and J by 2 bases, with 12 bases left in between. CDR3 protein: CAIGPGGNQPQHF. The CDR3 bases are TGTGCCATCGGGCCGGGGGGCAATCAGCCCCAGCATTTT.

J is TRBJ2-5 and V is TRBV7-9; the D is unclear. This CDR3 has 15 residues. Trimming left V 4 bases short and J 5 bases short, with 17 bases between. CDR1 and CDR2 (germline): SEHNR, FQNEAQ (reference sequence). CDR3 nucleotides: TGTGCCAGCAGCTCTTTTCCCCTTAGAGAGGAGACCCAGTACTTC. Translated: CASSSFPLREETQYF.

V is TRBV4-1 and J is TRBJ1-4, with 8 bases identical to TRBD1. The CDR3 contains 15 residues. Germline V gene lookup returns CDR1 MGHRA and CDR2 YSYEKL. The ends lost 3 bases at V and 8 bases at J; junction bases unmatched: 8. The CDR3 sequence: CASSHQGQDGEKLFF. The CDR3 DNA reads as TGCGCCAGCAGCCATCAGGGACAGGACGGGGAAAAACTGTTTTTT.

J is TRBJ2-7 and V is TRBV2; D gene ambiguous. Germline CDR1 reads SNHLY; CDR2 reads FYNNEI. V lost 6 bases and J lost 6, with 12 bases in between. This CDR3 comprises 12 residues. CDR3 in DNA: TGTGCCAGCAGGCCCCCAGCGAGCGAGCAGTACTTC. This codes for CASRPPASEQYF. Variable domain in full (rest from reference TRBV2 and TRBJ2-7): EPEVTQTPSHQVTQMGQEVILRCVPISNHLYFYWYRQILGQKVEFLVSFYNNEISEKSEIFDDQFSVERPDGSNFTLKIRSTKLEDSAMYFCASRPPASEQYFGPGTRLTVT.

The J gene is TRBJ2-1, the V gene TRBV11-3; D remains unclear. V lost 2 bases, J lost 9 bases, and 11 bases lay in between. In germline, CDR1 is SGHNT, CDR2 YENEEA. This CDR3 spans 13 amino acids. CDR3 sequence reads: CASSLNSISEQFF. CDR3 bases: TGTGCCAGCAGCTTAAACAGTATCAGTGAGCAGTTCTTC. Using reference TRBV11-3 and TRBJ2-1 for the parts outside the CDR3, the full variable domain is EAGVVQSPRYKIIEKKQPVAFWCNPISGHNTLYWYLQNLGQGPELLIRYENEEAVDDSQLPKDRFSAERLKGVDSTLKIQPAELGDSAVYLCASSLNSISEQFFGPGTRLTVL.

The chain carries TRBV15 and TRBJ2-7; 10 bases fit TRBD2. This CDR3 spans 15 amino acids. Germline assignment: CDR1 LNHNV and CDR2 YYDKDF (reference sequence). V lost 3 bases and J lost 1; bases outside the gene matches: 3. The CDR3 spells CATSRVAGGSYEQYF. In DNA, the CDR3 is TGTGCCACCAGCAGGGTAGCGGGAGGATCCTACGAGCAGTACTTC.

The rearrangement joins TRBV5-1 to TRBJ2-3; TRBD1 matches 12 bases. The trim removed 5 bases at V and 4 bases at J, leaving 5 bases unmatched. Germline V gives CDR1 SGHRS, CDR2 YFSETQ. The CDR3 has 15 residues. CDR3 amino acids: CASRAGTGGADTQYF. CDR3 sequence (DNA): TGCGCCAGCAGGGCCGGGACAGGGGGCGCAGATACGCAGTATTTT.

The rearrangement uses TRBV6-5 and TRBJ2-5; 8 nucleotides agree with TRBD2. The CDR3 loop spans 14 amino acids. The germline gives CDR1 MNHEY, CDR2 SVGAGI. V shed 6 bases and J 4 bases; nucleotides not matched to a gene: 7. CDR3 bases: TGTGCCAGCAGCCCAGCGGGAGTTGGAGAGACCCAGTACTTC. As protein: CASSPAGVGETQYF.

The rearrangement uses TRBV10-3 and TRBJ1-5, with D perhaps matching TRBD1 (6 bases). V was clipped by 2 bases and J by 1 base, with 9 bases between them. This CDR3 comprises 15 residues. Germline V CDR1 and CDR2: ENHRY, SYGVKD. The CDR3 DNA sequence: TGTGCCATCAGTGAGAGGGGGATAAGCAATCAGCCCCAGCATTTT. It encodes CAISERGISNQPQHF.

This clone was counted a few times. The chain uses TRBV9 and TRBJ1-2, with D unclear. The CDR3 is 14 amino acids. V dropped 0 bases and J dropped 5 bases, with 11 bases sitting between them. Germline V gene data show CDR1 as SGDLS and CDR2 as YYNGEE. CDR3 in DNA: TGTGCCAGCAGCGTAGACGGGGTAGGGTATGGCTACACCTTC. This encodes CASSVDGVGYGYTF.

This clone was seen only a few times. This chain uses TRBV18 with TRBJ2-6; no definite D call. The CDR3 is 15 amino acids. V lost 2 bases to trimming and J lost 3 bases, with 8 bases between them. CDR1 and CDR2 (germline): KGHSH, LQKENI. In nucleotides, the CDR3 is TGTGCCAGCTCACCAACTTTCGATGGGGCCAACGTCCTGACTTTC. This encodes CASSPTFDGANVLTF.

The chain couples TRBV29-1 to TRBJ1-1; 10 bases match TRBD1. Germline assignment: CDR1 SQVTM and CDR2 ANQGSEA. This CDR3 comprises 16 residues. Trimming took 4 bases from V and 4 from J; bases not matched to a gene: 12. CDR3 protein: CSVVRTGGDVGTEAFF. The CDR3 nucleotides are TGCAGCGTTGTGCGGACAGGGGGGGACGTGGGCACTGAAGCTTTCTTT.

V is TRBV6-1 and J is TRBJ1-5; 9 bases match TRBD1. V trimming: 0 bases; J trimming: 6 bases; junction bases outside the gene matches: 3. CDR1 and CDR2 (germline): MNHNS, SASEGT. This CDR3 is 15 amino acids long. CDR3 bases: TGTGCCAGCAGTGAAGCGCGACAGGGGGTTCAGCCCCAGCATTTT. The encoded protein is CASSEARQGVQPQHF.

V and J are TRBV4-2 and TRBJ2-3; D gene unclear. The germline V and J ends were trimmed by 6 bases and 4 bases, with 5 bases remaining between them. This CDR3 spans 11 amino acids. Per the germline V gene, CDR1 is LGHNA and CDR2 is YNFKEQ. Here the CDR3 reads CASSEPDTQYF. DNA of the CDR3: TGTGCCAGCAGTGAGCCAGATACGCAGTATTTT.

V gene TRBV10-3 combines with J gene TRBJ1-2, with a tentative D call TRBD1 (6 bases). Per the germline V gene, CDR1 is ENHRY and CDR2 is SYGVKD. This CDR3 is built from 14 residues. V was clipped by 3 bases and J by 6 bases, with 14 bases between them. CDR3 region: CAISEGQGYDGYTF. CDR3 sequence (DNA): TGTGCCATCAGTGAAGGTCAGGGGTATGATGGCTACACCTTC.

The rearrangement joins TRBV7-8 to TRBJ2-5; 7 nucleotides align to TRBD2. Germline V CDR1 and CDR2: SGHVS, FQNEAQ. The CDR3 is made up of 18 amino acids. After removal of 0 bases from V and 4 bases from J, the junction contained 14 bases not matched to a gene. Here the CDR3 DNA reads TGTGCCAGCAGCTTAGCTCGAACGGGCGGGAGAGTTGGAGAGACCCAGTACTTC. Translation: CASSLARTGGRVGETQYF.

There are a few counts of this clone. V gene TRBV4-1 combines with J gene TRBJ2-1; 10 bases map to TRBD2. Germline CDR1 reads MGHRA; CDR2 reads YSYEKL. The ends lost 1 base at V and 6 bases at J; junction bases unmatched: 18. CDR3 size: 20 residues. CDR3 DNA: TGCGCCAGCAGCCAAGCTCCGGGGGCTAGCGGGAGAACTCGGGCCAATGAGCAGTTCTTC. This sequence encodes CASSQAPGASGRTRANEQFF.

The genes are TRBV10-3 and TRBJ1-1, with TRBD1 as a possible D gene (5 bases). There are 14 residues in the CDR3. Looked up from germline, CDR1 is ENHRY and CDR2 is SYGVKD. Trimming pared 7 bases from V and 1 base from J, leaving 13 bases between. The CDR3 DNA reads TGTGCCATCATTTCTACAGGAACGAACACTGAAGCTTTCTTT. It translates to CAIISTGTNTEAFF.

The rearrangement joins TRBV10-2 to TRBJ1-3; 9 positions agree with TRBD1. The junction had 1 base not matched to a gene; V was cut back by 4 bases and J by 3 bases. The CDR3 spans 14 residues. Germline V gives CDR1 WSHSY, CDR2 SAAADI. DNA of the CDR3: TGCGCCAGCAGTGGGACAGGGGATGGAAACACCATATATTTT. Translated, it gives CASSGTGDGNTIYF.

V and J are TRBV25-1 and TRBJ2-1; weak D call: TRBD1 (6 bases). The CDR3 covers 17 residues. V was shortened by 4 bases and J by 5 bases, with 21 bases between the two germline ends. The V gene's germline CDR1 is MGHDK and CDR2 SYGVNS. CDR3 nucleotide sequence: TGTGCCAGCAGTGGCCCGGGTGGGGGCCCCGGGCACAATGAGCAGTTCTTC. Its protein product is CASSGPGGGPGHNEQFF.

Points on this clone: The junction departs from the called germline gene at one end, perhaps through a read error. The chain links TRBV2 to TRBJ1-2; D is uncertain. The CDR3 loop spans 9 amino acids. Germline CDR1 is SNHLY and CDR2 is FYNNEI. The CDR3 DNA reads TGTGCCAGCAGTGAAAAGTATAGCTTC. Encoded protein: CASSEKYSF. Complete variable domain (other parts from reference TRBV2 and TRBJ1-2): EPEVTQTPSHQVTQMGQEVILRCVPISNHLYFYWYRQILGQKVEFLVSFYNNEISEKSEIFDDQFSVERPDGSNFTLKIRSTKLEDSAMYFCASSEKYSFGSGTRLTVV.

The chain has TRBV6-5 and TRBJ2-1; 9 bases are a match to TRBD2. This CDR3 is 14 amino acids long. V lost 8 bases, J lost 7 bases, and 9 bases stayed unmatched. The germline V gene has CDR1 MNHEY and CDR2 SVGAGI. This chain's CDR3 is CASGGGGRANEQFF. The CDR3, as DNA: TGTGCCAGCGGGGGGGGCGGGAGGGCGAATGAGCAGTTCTTC.

The V call is TRBV18, the J call TRBJ2-7; TRBD2 matches at 13 bases. Germline CDR1 and CDR2: KGHSH and LQKENI. This CDR3 is built from 14 residues. V gave up 4 bases and J gave up 4 bases; unmatched junction bases: 1. The CDR3 nucleotides are TGTGCCAGCTCACGGACTAGCGGGAGATACGAGCAGTACTTC. This gives the protein CASSRTSGRYEQYF.

The chain carries TRBV5-1 and TRBJ1-1; perhaps TRBD1 as D (5 bases). This CDR3 has 17 residues. V shed 1 base and J shed 7 bases, with 23 bases lying between them. From germline, CDR1 is SGHRS and CDR2 YFSETQ. In nucleotides, the CDR3 is TGCGCCAGCAGCTTGACCCCCCAGGGCCCATCACCACTTGAAGCTTTCTTT. Amino acids: CASSLTPQGPSPLEAFF.